One sample yielded the 28 T cell receptor beta chains listed below, sequenced in a study of blood T cell repertoires in COVID-19. The method was immunoSEQ multiplex PCR; TCRdb's version includes in-frame clones alone and lacks a portion of them. The sample has about 190,000 clones, nearly 90% seen once. The sample was peripheral blood. These receptors all stem from a man aged 45-60 years with acute or convalescent COVID-19.

V and J are TRBV5-1 and TRBJ2-3, with 7 bases fitting TRBD1. Germline V lookup: CDR1 SGHRS, CDR2 YFSETQ. The V and J ends lost 5 bases and 1 base, in that order; junction bases with no gene match: 7. The CDR3 length is 15 residues. The CDR3 here is CASRRTGWGTDTQYF. The CDR3 nucleotides read TGCGCCAGCAGAAGGACAGGCTGGGGCACAGATACGCAGTATTTT.

The chain couples TRBV18 to TRBJ2-1; possibly TRBD1 for D (6 bases). Germline V gene lookup returns CDR1 KGHSH and CDR2 LQKENI. The CDR3 has 15 residues. Trimming stripped 4 bases from V and 5 bases from J, with 15 bases between. In DNA form, the CDR3 reads TGTGCCAGCTCACACAGGGCCCGATTTAACAATGAGCAGTTCTTC. Translated: CASSHRARFNNEQFF.

The V and J genes are TRBV7-8 and TRBJ2-5; the D is unclear. V was shortened by 4 bases and J by 5 bases, with 14 bases between the two germline ends. CDR3 length: 14 amino acids. In germline, CDR1 is SGHVS, CDR2 FQNEAQ. This chain's CDR3 is CASSSVTVGETQYF. CDR3 DNA: TGTGCCAGCAGCTCTGTGACCGTCGGGGAGACCCAGTACTTC.

To note about this clone: Mismatch with germline at one junction end may stem from a read error. The chain combines TRBV28 with TRBJ2-7; TRBD2 matches at 8 bases. The length of the CDR3 is 10 residues. CDR1 MDHEN and CDR2 SYDVKM come from the germline V gene. The CDR3, as DNA: TGTGCCAGCAGTGGGACTAGTAGGGTTTTC. It yields the protein CASSGTSRVF.

This clone was counted a single time. The gene calls are TRBV4-1 and TRBJ1-2; D remains ambiguous. This CDR3 comprises 16 residues. The germline V gene has CDR1 MGHRA and CDR2 YSYEKL. V lost 0 bases to trimming and J lost 3 bases, with 14 bases between them. CDR3: CASSQDVVGPHYGYTF. In DNA form, the CDR3 reads TGCGCCAGCAGCCAAGATGTGGTCGGTCCCCACTATGGCTACACCTTC.

The chain is built from TRBV30 and TRBJ1-1, with a tentative D call TRBD1 (5 bases). CDR3 length equals 12 residues. CDR1 and CDR2 (germline): GTSNPN, SVGIG (reference sequence). Deletions cut 4 bases from V and 7 bases from J, with 13 bases between. The CDR3 sequence is CAWTTDFREAFF. The CDR3 DNA follows: TGTGCCTGGACGACAGATTTTCGTGAAGCTTTCTTT.

The chain carries TRBV10-3 and TRBJ2-1; 9 nucleotides match TRBD1. The V and J ends lost 11 bases and 9 bases, in that order; junction bases with no gene match: 11. The CDR3 extends over 13 amino acids. Per the germline V gene, CDR1 is ENHRY and CDR2 is SYGVKD. The CDR3 coding sequence is TGTGCCTCCGGGACAGGGCTATGGGTTGAGCAGTTCTTC. Its translation is CASGTGLWVEQFF.

V is TRBV28 and J is TRBJ2-5, with D uncertain. V lost 7 bases and J 4 bases, leaving 16 bases between the germline ends. Germline values: CDR1 MDHEN, CDR2 SYDVKM. This CDR3 is 14 amino acids long. In DNA, the CDR3 is TGTGCCAGCACCAAGAGCCTAAGCCGAGAGACCCAGTACTTC. It specifies CASTKSLSRETQYF. The whole variable domain, filled in from reference TRBV28 and TRBJ2-5, reads DVKVTQSSRYLVKRTGEKVFLECVQDMDHENMFWYRQDPGLGLRLIYFSYDVKMKEKGDIPEGYSVSREKKERFSLILESASTNQTSMYLCASTKSLSRETQYFGPGTRLLVL.

The rearrangement joins TRBV5-4 to TRBJ1-3, with 8 positions matching TRBD1. The germline gives CDR1 SGHNT, CDR2 YYREEE (reference sequence). The junction had 17 bases not matched to a gene; V was cut back by 3 bases and J by 0 bases. The CDR3 consists of 20 residues. The DNA for the CDR3 is TGTGCCAGCAGCTCGGACAGGGACGAGCGTGAAATCCTCTCTGGAAACACCATATATTTT. Protein product: CASSSDRDEREILSGNTIYF.

The chain joins TRBV7-2 to TRBJ2-1; 14 nucleotides agree with TRBD2. Germline lookup yields CDR1 SGHTA and CDR2 FQGNSA. V lost 1 base, J lost 7 bases, and 9 bases stayed unmatched. There are 18 residues in the CDR3. CDR3 bases: TGTGCCAGCAGCTTAGTCCCGGGACTAGCGGGAGTTTGGAATGAGCAGTTCTTC. The encoded protein is CASSLVPGLAGVWNEQFF.

The chain couples TRBV19 to TRBJ1-2; no clear D. The CDR3 runs to 14 residues. Per germline, CDR1 LNHDA and CDR2 SQIVND (reference sequence). V shed 3 bases and J shed 8 bases, with 16 bases lying between them. The CDR3 sequence: CASSIEAGERGYTF. The CDR3 bases are TGTGCCAGTAGTATTGAGGCCGGGGAACGCGGCTACACCTTC.

The rearrangement uses TRBV13 and TRBJ1-1, with a tentative D call TRBD1 (6 bases). The CDR3 covers 12 residues. Trimming shortened V by 1 base and J by 10 bases, and 10 bases separated the two germline ends. Germline V CDR1 and CDR2: PRHDT, FYEKMQ (reference sequence). CDR3: CASSLVSDRAFF. The CDR3 bases are TGTGCCAGCAGCTTAGTGTCGGACAGAGCTTTCTTT.

This chain uses TRBV6-5 with TRBJ2-7; D might be TRBD2 (6 bases). From germline, CDR1 is MNHEY and CDR2 SVGAGI. The ends were cut back, 8 bases at V and 5 bases at J, with 19 bases in the middle. The CDR3 length is 14 residues. CDR3 loop: CASVEVAAMDEQYV. CDR3 bases: TGTGCCAGCGTGGAAGTAGCGGCAATGGACGAGCAGTACGTC.

The CDR3, as DNA: TGCGCCAGCAGCAGAACAGTCAGCTCTGGGGCCAACGTCCTGACTTTC. It codes for CASSRTVSSGANVLTF. The V call is TRBV5-1, the J call TRBJ2-6, with no clear D. Trimming stripped 4 bases from V and 0 bases from J, with 11 bases between. Germline assignment: CDR1 SGHRS and CDR2 YFSETQ. CDR3 length: 16 residues.

This clone was observed a handful of times. V and J are TRBV19 and TRBJ1-2; perhaps TRBD1 as D (6 bases). CDR3 length equals 14 residues. Trimming removed 1 base from V and 4 bases from J, with 10 bases in between. Germline CDR1 is LNHDA and CDR2 is SQIVND (reference sequence). DNA of the CDR3: TGTGCCAGTAGTATAGCGGGGGGCTTCTATGGCTACACCTTC. It specifies CASSIAGGFYGYTF.

V gene TRBV7-9 combines with J gene TRBJ2-1; TRBD1 is a possible D gene (5 bases). Trimming pared 3 bases from V and 4 bases from J, leaving 7 bases between. CDR1 is SEHNR, CDR2 FQNEAQ, per germline (reference sequence). There are 13 residues in the CDR3. Here the CDR3 reads CASSLNRYNEQFF. CDR3 DNA: TGTGCCAGCAGCTTGAACAGGTACAATGAGCAGTTCTTC.

In regard to this clone: The sample carries other DNA sequences with the same CDR3. The chain has TRBV18 and TRBJ2-2; 7 nucleotides align to TRBD1. Germline-derived CDR1 and CDR2 are KGHSH and LQKENI. V lost 6 bases to trimming and J lost 1 base; unmatched junction nucleotides: 5. The CDR3 spans 15 residues. The CDR3 DNA sequence: TGTGCCAGCTCCCCCGGGACAGAGAACACCGGGGAGCTGTTTTTT. It encodes CASSPGTENTGELFF.

This sequence joins TRBV5-4 and TRBJ1-1; 7 bases match TRBD1. Losses at the gene ends were 1 base for V and 3 bases for J; bases not matched to a gene: 3. CDR1 and CDR2 from the germline V gene are SGHNT and YYREEE (reference sequence). CDR3 length: 14 amino acids. The CDR3 sequence: CASSLQGVYTEAFF. The CDR3 coding sequence is TGTGCCAGCAGCTTGCAGGGGGTTTACACTGAAGCTTTCTTT.

The chain combines TRBV20-1 with TRBJ2-7; 7 bases align to TRBD2. V dropped 3 bases and J dropped 6; count of bases not matched to a gene: 11. This CDR3 is 14 amino acids long. Germline CDR1 DFQATT, CDR2 SNEGSKA (reference sequence). In nucleotides, the CDR3 is TGCAGTGCTAGTAGGCTAGCGGCCCCAGGCGAGCAGTACTTC. Its protein is CSASRLAAPGEQYF.

The chain uses TRBV6-5 and TRBJ2-2; TRBD1 is a possible D gene (6 bases). The CDR3 is 15 amino acids. V lost 6 bases and J 2 bases, leaving 13 bases between the germline ends. Germline V lookup: CDR1 MNHEY, CDR2 SVGAGI. CDR3 loop: CASSSDRTNTGELFF. The CDR3 DNA is TGTGCCAGCAGCTCAGACAGGACAAACACCGGGGAGCTGTTTTTT.

This rearrangement joins TRBV2 to TRBJ1-2; D is undetermined. The germline V gene encodes CDR1 SNHLY and CDR2 FYNNEI. The V gene lost 6 bases and the J gene lost 3 bases, with 2 bases spanning the gap. CDR3 length: 10 amino acids. The CDR3 nucleotides read TGTGCCAGCAGCGACTATGGCTACACCTTC. Amino acids: CASSDYGYTF.

The chain couples TRBV6-5 to TRBJ2-4, with D hard to call. The V gene lost 7 bases and the J gene lost 3 bases, with 13 bases spanning the gap. This CDR3 comprises 14 residues. CDR1 and CDR2 (germline): MNHEY, SVGAGI. CDR3: CASTPRYGKNIQYF. The CDR3 DNA follows: TGTGCCAGCACCCCCAGATATGGCAAAAACATTCAGTACTTC.

The chain uses TRBV29-1 and TRBJ2-7; 8 bases are a match to TRBD2. CDR1 and CDR2 (germline): SQVTM, ANQGSEA. This CDR3 has 13 amino acids. J gave up 3 bases and V 4 bases, and 5 bases lay outside the gene matches. The CDR3 DNA is TGCAGCGTTGCGGGGGGGCTGGGCTACGAGCAGTACTTC. Translation: CSVAGGLGYEQYF.

This sequence joins TRBV7-2 and TRBJ1-2, with D possibly matching TRBD1 (5 bases). This CDR3 has 14 amino acids. Germline CDR1 and CDR2: SGHTA and FQGNSA. The V end lost 5 bases, the J end lost 4 bases, and 14 bases lay between the germline ends. CDR3 sequence reads: CASSPPGGTYGYTF. The CDR3 DNA reads TGTGCCAGCAGCCCACCGGGGGGGACCTATGGCTACACCTTC.

This chain connects TRBV7-9 to TRBJ1-2; 7 nucleotides align to TRBD1. J gave up 4 bases and V 4 bases, and 3 bases lay outside the gene matches. Germline V gives CDR1 SEHNR, CDR2 FQNEAQ (reference sequence). The CDR3 has 13 amino acids. CDR3 sequence (DNA): TGTGCCAGCAGCTCACAGGGGATCTATGGCTACACCTTC. Encoded protein: CASSSQGIYGYTF. Looking up the rest from reference TRBV7-9 and TRBJ1-2 gives the full variable domain: DTGVSQNPRHKITKRGQNVTFRCDPISEHNRLYWYRQTLGQGPEFLTYFQNEAQLEKSRLLSDRFSAERPKGSFSTLEIQRTEQGDSAMYLCASSSQGIYGYTFGSGTRLTVV.

This clone was recorded a few times. V and J are TRBV10-3 and TRBJ1-5; 10 bases fit TRBD1. This CDR3 comprises 17 residues. V shed 10 bases and J 0 bases; nucleotides not matched to a gene: 12. Germline loops: CDR1 ENHRY, CDR2 SYGVKD. The CDR3 sequence: CATAQMTGGLSNQPQHF. The CDR3 coding sequence is TGTGCCACCGCCCAGATGACAGGGGGCCTTAGCAATCAGCCCCAGCATTTT.

The genes are TRBV7-2 and TRBJ2-1, with TRBD2 matching 10 bases. The CDR3 runs 15 residues. The V segment lost 3 bases and the J segment 12 bases; nucleotides outside the gene matches: 11. Germline CDR1 is SGHTA and CDR2 is FQGNSA. CDR3 nucleotides: TGTGCCAGCAGCTTTGGGAGCGGGAGGGCCACGTGGCAGTTCTTC. It codes for CASSFGSGRATWQFF. Full variable domain (missing parts from reference TRBV7-2 and TRBJ2-1): GAGVSQSPSNKVTEKGKDVELRCDPISGHTALYWYRQSLGQGLEFLIYFQGNSAPDKSGLPSDRFSAERTGGSVSTLTIQRTQQEDSAVYLCASSFGSGRATWQFFGPGTRLTVL.

This CDR3 reads CASSLGSGRSNEQFF. CDR3 in DNA: TGCGCCAGCAGCTTGGGTAGCGGGAGGTCCAATGAGCAGTTCTTC. The chain uses TRBV5-1 and TRBJ2-1; 10 bases match TRBD2. This CDR3 has 15 residues. Germline values: CDR1 SGHRS, CDR2 YFSETQ. The V gene end was trimmed by 0 bases and the J gene end by 6 bases; junction bases not matched to a gene: 3.